This TCR beta chain was sequenced during a study of CD8+ T cells in alopecia areata. Study-wide context: Treated patients received oral tofacitinib, 5 to 10 mg twice daily. Tofacitinib ran for 6 to 18 months before 6 months off drug.

Following RNA extraction, reverse transcription yielded cDNA that acted as the sequencing template. This table comes from immunoSEQ multiplex PCR, and its TCRdb copy is limited to in-frame clones, with some not included. The sample comprises almost 250,000 clones, under 80% of which are singletons, and around 1.2% rests with the top ten. Trimming took 3 bases from V and 9 from J, leaving 9 bases between them. The CDR3 spans 12 residues. Germline V lookup: CDR1 SGHTA, CDR2 FQGNSA. This chain links TRBV7-2 with TRBJ1-5; D call uncertain. The starting material was CD4+ T cells sorted from blood, obtained at week 0. The sequence was collected from a human donor with alopecia areata. Here the CDR3 DNA reads TGTGCCAGCAGCTTTGACGGTGGGCCCCAGCATTTT. It is translated as CASSFDGGPQHF.